This TCR beta chain was sequenced in a study of cytomegalovirus exposure and HLA in healthy donors. General study points: TCR beta chains numbering 164 were designated cytomegalovirus-associated. It was reported that the classifier diagnosed cytomegalovirus status with high specificity and sensitivity in both the original and validation cohorts.

From germline, CDR1 is SQVTM and CDR2 ANQGSEA. The CDR3 contains 12 residues. Trimming shortened V by 2 bases and J by 5 bases, and 7 bases separated the two germline ends. Sequencing used immunoSEQ multiplex PCR; TCRdb keeps in-frame clones, though not all of them. The sample comprises some 98,000 clones, about 90% of which are singletons, and about 6% rests with the top ten. This clone was observed a few times. Its antigen is currently unknown. This clonotype was sampled from a man aged 18 to 29 in good health and CMV-seropositive. The sequenced sample was PBMCs. This chain connects TRBV29-1 to TRBJ2-1; D is unresolved. The CDR3 DNA is TGCAGCGTTGAACAGAAAGACAATGAGCAGTTCTTC. This gives the protein CSVEQKDNEQFF.